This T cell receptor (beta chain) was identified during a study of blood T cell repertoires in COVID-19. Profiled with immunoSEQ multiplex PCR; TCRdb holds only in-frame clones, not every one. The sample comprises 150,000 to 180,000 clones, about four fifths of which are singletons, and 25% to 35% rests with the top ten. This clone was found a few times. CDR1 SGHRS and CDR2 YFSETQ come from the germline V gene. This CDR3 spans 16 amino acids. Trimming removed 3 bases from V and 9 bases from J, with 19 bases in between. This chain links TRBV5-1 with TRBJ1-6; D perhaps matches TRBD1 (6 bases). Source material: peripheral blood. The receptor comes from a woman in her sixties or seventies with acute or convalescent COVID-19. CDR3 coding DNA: TGCGCCAGCAGCTCGCTCGCCGGATCAGGGGTTTCACCCCTCCACTTT. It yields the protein CASSSLAGSGVSPLHF.